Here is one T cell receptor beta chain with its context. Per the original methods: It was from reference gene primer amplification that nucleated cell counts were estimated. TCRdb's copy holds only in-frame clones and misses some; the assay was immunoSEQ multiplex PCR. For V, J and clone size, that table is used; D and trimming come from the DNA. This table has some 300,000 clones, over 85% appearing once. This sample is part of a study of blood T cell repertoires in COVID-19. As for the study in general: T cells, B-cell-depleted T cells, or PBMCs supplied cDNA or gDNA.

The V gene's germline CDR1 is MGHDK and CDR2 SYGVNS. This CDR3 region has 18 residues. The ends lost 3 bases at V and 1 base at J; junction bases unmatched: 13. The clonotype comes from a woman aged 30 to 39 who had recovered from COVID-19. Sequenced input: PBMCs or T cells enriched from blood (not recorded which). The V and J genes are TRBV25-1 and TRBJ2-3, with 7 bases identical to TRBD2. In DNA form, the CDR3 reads TGTGCCAGCAGTGACCAGGGCCAGCGGGATTCACGCACAGATACGCAGTATTTT. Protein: CASSDQGQRDSRTDTQYF.